Sequencing of this T cell receptor (beta chain) was carried out in a study of vaccination and CD4 T cells after COVID-19. With 1 base removed from V and 2 bases from J, the gap between germline ends came to 8 bases. This CDR3 has 14 residues. CDR1 is SGHAT and CDR2 is FQNNGV in the germline V gene. The study sequenced cultured CD4+ T cell DNA using the Oncomine TCR Beta short-read assay. TCRdb called the PCR reads again in MiXCR, with one record for every CDR3 protein. The table shows under 6,500 distinct CDR3 sequences, with roughly 33% occurring only once. Treatment given: approximately 9-day PBMC culture with coronavirus spike peptide pools or control peptides (ViraFEST assay). The unexposed donor provided CD4+ T cells, which were taken before the COVID-19 pandemic (2011-2018). As concerns this clonotype: Its specificity is not known.

Sequenced: CD4+ T cells from blood, cultured in vitro. V gene TRBV11-2 combines with J gene TRBJ1-1, with no clear D. The receptor was isolated from a human donor in good health. CDR3 nucleotide sequence: TGTGCCAGCAGCTTAGGAGCCGGTAACACTGAAGCTTTCTTT. Its protein product is CASSLGAGNTEAFF. Based on the CDR3 plus reference TRBV11-2 and TRBJ1-1, the full variable domain is EAGVAQSPRYKIIEKRQSVAFWCNPISGHATLYWYQQILGQGPKLLIQFQNNGVVDDSQLPKDRFSAERLKGVDSTLKIQPAKLEDSAVYLCASSLGAGNTEAFFGQGTRLTVV.